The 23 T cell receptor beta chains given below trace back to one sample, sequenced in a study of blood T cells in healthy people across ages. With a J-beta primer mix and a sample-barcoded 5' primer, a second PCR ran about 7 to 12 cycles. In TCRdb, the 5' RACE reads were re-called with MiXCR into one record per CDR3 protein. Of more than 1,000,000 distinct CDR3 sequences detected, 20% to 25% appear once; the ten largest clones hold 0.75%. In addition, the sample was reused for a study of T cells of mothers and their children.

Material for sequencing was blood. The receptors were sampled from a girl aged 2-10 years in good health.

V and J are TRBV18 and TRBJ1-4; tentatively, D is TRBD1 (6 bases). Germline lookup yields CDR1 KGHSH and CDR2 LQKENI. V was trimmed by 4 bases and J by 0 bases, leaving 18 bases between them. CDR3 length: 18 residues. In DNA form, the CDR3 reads TGTGCCAGCTCACTTCAGGGGAGATTCGGGACAACTAATGAAAAACTGTTTTTT. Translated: CASSLQGRFGTTNEKLFF. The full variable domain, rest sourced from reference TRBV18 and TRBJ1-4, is NAGVMQNPRHLVRRRGQEARLRCSPMKGHSHVYWYRQLPEEGLKFMVYLQKENIIDESGMPKERFSAEFPKEGPSILRIQQVVRGDSAAYFCASSLQGRFGTTNEKLFFGSGTQLSVL.

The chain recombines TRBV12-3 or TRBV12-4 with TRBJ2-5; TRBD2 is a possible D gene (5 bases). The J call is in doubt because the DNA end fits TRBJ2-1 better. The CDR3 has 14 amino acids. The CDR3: CASSFRGRGNEQFF. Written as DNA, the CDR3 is TGTGCCAGCAGTTTTAGAGGGCGAGGCAATGAGCAGTTCTTC.

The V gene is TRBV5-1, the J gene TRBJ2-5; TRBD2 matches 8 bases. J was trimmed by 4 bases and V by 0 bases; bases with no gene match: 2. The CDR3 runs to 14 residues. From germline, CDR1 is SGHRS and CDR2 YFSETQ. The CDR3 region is CASSLELAGETQYF. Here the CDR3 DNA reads TGCGCCAGCAGCTTGGAGCTAGCGGGAGAGACCCAGTACTTC. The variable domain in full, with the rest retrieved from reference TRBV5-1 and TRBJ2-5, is KAGVTQTPRYLIKTRGQQVTLSCSPISGHRSVSWYQQTPGQGLQFLFEYFSETQRNKGNFPGRFSGRQFSNSRSEMNVSTLELGDSALYLCASSLELAGETQYFGPGTRLLVL.

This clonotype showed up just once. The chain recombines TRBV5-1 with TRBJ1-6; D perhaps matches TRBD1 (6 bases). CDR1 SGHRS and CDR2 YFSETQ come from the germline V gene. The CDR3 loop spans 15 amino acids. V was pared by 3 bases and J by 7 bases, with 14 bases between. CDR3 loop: CASSSSGQYNSPLHF. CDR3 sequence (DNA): TGCGCCAGCAGCTCGAGTGGACAGTACAATTCACCCCTCCACTTT.

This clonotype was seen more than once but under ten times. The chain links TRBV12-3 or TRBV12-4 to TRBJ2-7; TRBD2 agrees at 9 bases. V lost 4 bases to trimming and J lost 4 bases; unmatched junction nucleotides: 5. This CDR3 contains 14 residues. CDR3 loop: CASSYLAGTYEQYF. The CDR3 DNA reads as TGTGCCAGCAGTTATCTAGCGGGGACTTACGAGCAGTACTTC.

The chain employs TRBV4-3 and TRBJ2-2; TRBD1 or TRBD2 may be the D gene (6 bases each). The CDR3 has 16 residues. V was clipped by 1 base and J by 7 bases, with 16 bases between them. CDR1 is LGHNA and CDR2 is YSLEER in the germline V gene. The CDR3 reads CASSQVSGGQGGELFF. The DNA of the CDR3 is TGCGCCAGCAGCCAAGTCAGTGGGGGGCAAGGCGGGGAGCTGTTTTTT.

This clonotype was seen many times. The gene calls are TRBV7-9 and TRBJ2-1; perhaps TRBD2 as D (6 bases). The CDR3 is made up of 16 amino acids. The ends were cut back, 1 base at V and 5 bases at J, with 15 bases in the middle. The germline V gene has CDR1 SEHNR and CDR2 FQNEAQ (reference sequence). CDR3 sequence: CASSLGQLAGDNEQFF. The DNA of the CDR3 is TGTGCCAGCAGCTTAGGCCAACTAGCCGGAGACAATGAGCAGTTCTTC.

In DNA form, the CDR3 reads TGTGCCAGCAGTTCCCCCACATATACTAGCGGGCGCCACGAGCAGTACTTC. Protein sequence: CASSSPTYTSGRHEQYF. V gene TRBV28 combines with J gene TRBJ2-5, with 9 bases lining up with TRBD2. Judging by the DNA end, TRBJ2-7 fits better; the J call may be wrong. CDR1 and CDR2 (germline): MDHEN, SYDVKM. The CDR3 is 17 amino acids.

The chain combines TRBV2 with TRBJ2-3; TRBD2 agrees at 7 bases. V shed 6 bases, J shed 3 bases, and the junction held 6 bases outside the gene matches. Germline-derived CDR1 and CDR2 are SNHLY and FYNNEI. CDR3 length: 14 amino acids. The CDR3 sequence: CASRAGFFTDTQYF. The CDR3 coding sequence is TGTGCCAGCAGAGCGGGGTTTTTTACAGATACGCAGTATTTT. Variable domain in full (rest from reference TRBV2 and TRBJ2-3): EPEVTQTPSHQVTQMGQEVILRCVPISNHLYFYWYRQILGQKVEFLVSFYNNEISEKSEIFDDQFSVERPDGSNFTLKIRSTKLEDSAMYFCASRAGFFTDTQYFGPGTRLTVL.

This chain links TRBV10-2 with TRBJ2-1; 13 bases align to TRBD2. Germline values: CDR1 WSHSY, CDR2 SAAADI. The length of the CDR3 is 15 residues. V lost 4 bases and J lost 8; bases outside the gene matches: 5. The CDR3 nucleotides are TGCGCCAGCAGTGGATGGACTAGCGGGGGCGATGAGCAGTTCTTC. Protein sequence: CASSGWTSGGDEQFF.

CDR3 region: CASSWPQGIQETQYF. CDR3 sequence (DNA): TGTGCCAGCAGCTGGCCTCAGGGCATCCAAGAGACCCAGTACTTC. V gene TRBV5-5 combines with J gene TRBJ2-5; D is possibly TRBD1 (5 bases). The V and J ends lost 3 bases and 1 base respectively, with 13 bases between them. This CDR3 has 15 amino acids. Germline V gives CDR1 SGHKS, CDR2 YYEKEE (reference sequence). The variable domain in full, with the rest retrieved from reference TRBV5-5 and TRBJ2-5, is DAGVTQSPTHLIKTRGQQVTLRCSPISGHKSVSWYQQVLGQGPQFIFQYYEKEERGRGNFPDRFSARQFPNYSSELNVNALLLGDSALYLCASSWPQGIQETQYFGPGTRLLVL.

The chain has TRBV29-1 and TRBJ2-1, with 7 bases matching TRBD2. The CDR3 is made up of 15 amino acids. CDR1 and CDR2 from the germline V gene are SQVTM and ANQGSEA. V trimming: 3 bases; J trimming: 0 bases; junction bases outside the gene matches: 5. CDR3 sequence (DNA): TGCAGCGTTGATGCGGGGGATAGCTCCTACAATGAGCAGTTCTTC. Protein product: CSVDAGDSSYNEQFF.

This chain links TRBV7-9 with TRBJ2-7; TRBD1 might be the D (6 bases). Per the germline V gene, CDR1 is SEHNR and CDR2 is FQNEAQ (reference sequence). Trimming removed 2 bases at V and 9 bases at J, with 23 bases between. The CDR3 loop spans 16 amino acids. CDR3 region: CASSLYILGAPWGQYF. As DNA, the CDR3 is TGTGCCAGCAGCTTATATATATTGGGGGCGCCGTGGGGGCAGTACTTC.

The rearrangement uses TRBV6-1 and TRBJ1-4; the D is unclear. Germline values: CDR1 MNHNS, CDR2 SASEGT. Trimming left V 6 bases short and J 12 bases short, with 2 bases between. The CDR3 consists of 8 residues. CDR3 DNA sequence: TGTGCCAGCAGCGAACTGTTTTTT. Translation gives CASSELFF.

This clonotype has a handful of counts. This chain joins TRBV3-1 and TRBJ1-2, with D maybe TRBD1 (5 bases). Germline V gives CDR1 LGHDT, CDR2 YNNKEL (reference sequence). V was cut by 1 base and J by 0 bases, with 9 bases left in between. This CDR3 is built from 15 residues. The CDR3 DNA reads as TGTGCCAGCAGCCAAGCGGGGGAAACTAACTATGGCTACACCTTC. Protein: CASSQAGETNYGYTF. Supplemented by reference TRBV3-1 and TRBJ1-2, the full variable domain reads DTAVSQTPKYLVTQMGNDKSIKCEQNLGHDTMYWYKQDSKKFLKIMFSYNNKELIINETVPNRFSPKSPDKAHLNLHINSLELGDSAVYFCASSQAGETNYGYTFGSGTRLTVV.

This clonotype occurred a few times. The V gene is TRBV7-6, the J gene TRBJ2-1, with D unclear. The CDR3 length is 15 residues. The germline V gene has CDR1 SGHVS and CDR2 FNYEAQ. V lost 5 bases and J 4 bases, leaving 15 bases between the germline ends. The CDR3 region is CASSPPRKKYNEQFF. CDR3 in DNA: TGTGCCAGCAGCCCGCCGCGCAAAAAGTACAATGAGCAGTTCTTC.

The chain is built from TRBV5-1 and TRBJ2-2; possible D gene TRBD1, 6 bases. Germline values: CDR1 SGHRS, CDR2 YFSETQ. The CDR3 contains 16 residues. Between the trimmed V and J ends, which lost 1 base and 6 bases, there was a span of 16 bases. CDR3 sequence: CASSLLQGVSAGELFF. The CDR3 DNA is TGCGCCAGCAGCTTGTTACAGGGAGTTTCGGCCGGGGAGCTGTTTTTT. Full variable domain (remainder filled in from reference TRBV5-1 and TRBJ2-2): KAGVTQTPRYLIKTRGQQVTLSCSPISGHRSVSWYQQTPGQGLQFLFEYFSETQRNKGNFPGRFSGRQFSNSRSEMNVSTLELGDSALYLCASSLLQGVSAGELFFGEGSRLTVL.

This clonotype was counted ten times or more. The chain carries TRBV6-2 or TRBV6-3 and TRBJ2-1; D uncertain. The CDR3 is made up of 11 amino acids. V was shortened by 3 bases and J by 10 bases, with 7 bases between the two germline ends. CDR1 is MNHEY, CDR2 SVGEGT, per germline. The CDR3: CASSYLGEQFF. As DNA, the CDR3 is TGTGCCAGCAGTTATTTGGGGGAGCAGTTCTTC.

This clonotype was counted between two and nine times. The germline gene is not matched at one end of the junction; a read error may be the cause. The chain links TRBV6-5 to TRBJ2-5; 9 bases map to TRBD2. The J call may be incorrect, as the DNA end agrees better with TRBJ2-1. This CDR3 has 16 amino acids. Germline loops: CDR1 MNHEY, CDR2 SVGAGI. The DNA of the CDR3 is TGTGCCGGCAGTTACTCTCCGGGACTAGCAGCAAATGAGCAGTTCTTC. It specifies CAGSYSPGLAANEQFF.

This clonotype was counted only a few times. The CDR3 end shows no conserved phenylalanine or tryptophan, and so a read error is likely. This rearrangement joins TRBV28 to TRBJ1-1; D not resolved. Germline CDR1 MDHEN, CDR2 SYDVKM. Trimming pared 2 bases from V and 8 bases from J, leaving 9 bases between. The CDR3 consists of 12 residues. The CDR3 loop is CASSLIGSEAFL. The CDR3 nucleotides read TGTGCCAGCAGTTTAATCGGATCCGAAGCTTTCCTT.

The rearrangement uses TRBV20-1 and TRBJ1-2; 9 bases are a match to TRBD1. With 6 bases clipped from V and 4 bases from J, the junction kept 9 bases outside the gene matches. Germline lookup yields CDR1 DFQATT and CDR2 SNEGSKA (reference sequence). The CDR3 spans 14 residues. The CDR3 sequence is CSARDRGSGYGYTF. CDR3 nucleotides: TGCAGTGCGCGTGACAGGGGGTCAGGCTATGGCTACACCTTC.

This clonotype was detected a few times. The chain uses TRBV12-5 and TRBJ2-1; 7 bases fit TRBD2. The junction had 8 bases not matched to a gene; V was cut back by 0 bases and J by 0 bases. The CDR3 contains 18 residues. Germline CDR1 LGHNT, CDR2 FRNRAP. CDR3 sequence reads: CASGLVSGTKNSYNEQFF. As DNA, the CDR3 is TGTGCTAGTGGTTTGGTATCCGGGACTAAAAACTCCTACAATGAGCAGTTCTTC.

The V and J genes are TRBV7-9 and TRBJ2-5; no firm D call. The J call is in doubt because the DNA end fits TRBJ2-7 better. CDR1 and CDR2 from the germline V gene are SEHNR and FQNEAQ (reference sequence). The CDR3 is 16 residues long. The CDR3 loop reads CASSLALVELAYEQYF. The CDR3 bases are TGTGCCAGCAGCTTAGCCCTCGTAGAGCTCGCCTACGAGCAGTACTTC.